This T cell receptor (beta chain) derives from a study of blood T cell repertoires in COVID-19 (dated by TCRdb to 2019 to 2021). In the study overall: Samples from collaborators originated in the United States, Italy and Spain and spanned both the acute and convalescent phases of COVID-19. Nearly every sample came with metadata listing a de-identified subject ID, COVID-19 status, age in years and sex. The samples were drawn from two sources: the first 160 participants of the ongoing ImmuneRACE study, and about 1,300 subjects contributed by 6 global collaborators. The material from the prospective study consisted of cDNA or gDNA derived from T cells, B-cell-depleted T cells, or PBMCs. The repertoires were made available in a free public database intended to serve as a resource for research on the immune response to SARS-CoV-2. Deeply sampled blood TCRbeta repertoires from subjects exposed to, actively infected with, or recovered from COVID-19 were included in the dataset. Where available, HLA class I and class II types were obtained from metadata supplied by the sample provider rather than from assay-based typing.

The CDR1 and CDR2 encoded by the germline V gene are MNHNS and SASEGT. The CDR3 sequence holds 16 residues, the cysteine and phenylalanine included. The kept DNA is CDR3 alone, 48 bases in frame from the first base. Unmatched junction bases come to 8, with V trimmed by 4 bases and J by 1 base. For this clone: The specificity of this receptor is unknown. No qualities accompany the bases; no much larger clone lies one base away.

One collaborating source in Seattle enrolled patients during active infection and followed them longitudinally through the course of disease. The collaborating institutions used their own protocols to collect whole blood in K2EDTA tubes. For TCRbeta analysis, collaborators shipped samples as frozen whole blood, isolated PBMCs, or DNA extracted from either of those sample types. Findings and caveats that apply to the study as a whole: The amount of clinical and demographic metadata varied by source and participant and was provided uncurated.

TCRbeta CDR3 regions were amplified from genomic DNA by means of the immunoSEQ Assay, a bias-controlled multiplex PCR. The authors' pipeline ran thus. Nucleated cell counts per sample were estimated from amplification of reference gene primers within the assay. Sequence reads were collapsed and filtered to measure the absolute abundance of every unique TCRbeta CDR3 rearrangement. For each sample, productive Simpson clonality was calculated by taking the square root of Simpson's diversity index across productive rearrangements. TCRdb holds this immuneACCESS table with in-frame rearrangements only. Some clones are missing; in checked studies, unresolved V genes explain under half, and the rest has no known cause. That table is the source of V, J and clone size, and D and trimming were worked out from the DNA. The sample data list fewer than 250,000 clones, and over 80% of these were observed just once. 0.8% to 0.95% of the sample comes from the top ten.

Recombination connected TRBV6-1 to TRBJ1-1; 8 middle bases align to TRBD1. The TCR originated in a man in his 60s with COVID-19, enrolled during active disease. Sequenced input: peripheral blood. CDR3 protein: CASSGGQGAGNTEAFF. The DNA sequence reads TGTGCCAGCAGTGGAGGACAGGGCGCTGGGAACACTGAAGCTTTCTTT.